This is a list of T cell receptor beta chains from one sample in a study of cytomegalovirus exposure and HLA in healthy donors. Assay used: immunoSEQ multiplex PCR; TCRdb lists only in-frame clones, some missing. The sample has hundreds of thousands of clones, nearly 80% seen once; the top ten hold 1.5% to 2%. The sequenced sample was PBMCs. Source of these receptors: a male donor in good health and CMV-seronegative. The CDR3 runs from the conserved cysteine through the conserved F or W. A D gene is named only where the DNA matches it firmly. For some rows the clone size is stated as once, few or many, or as a class when expanded; others skip it.

TRBJ1-1	-	-	TRBV7-2	CASSLPRTAHTEAFF	TGTGCCAGCAGCTTACCCAGGACAGCTCACACTGAAGCTTTCTTT
TRBJ2-5	TRBD1	-	TRBV10-1	CASSESRDSNQETQYF	TGCGCCAGCAGTGAGTCCCGGGACAGTAACCAAGAGACCCAGTACTTC
TRBJ1-2	TRBD1	-	TRBV6-5	CASSYSAGGYGYTF	TGTGCCAGCAGTTACTCGGCAGGGGGCTATGGCTACACCTTC
TRBJ2-3	TRBD1	-	TRBV7-9	CASSSGQVASTDTQYF	TGTGCCAGCAGCTCAGGACAGGTGGCTAGCACAGATACGCAGTATTTT
TRBJ2-7	-	-	TRBV6-5	CASAPGPYEQYF	TGTGCCAGCGCCCCGGGTCCCTACGAGCAGTACTTC
TRBJ2-1	-	-	TRBV20-1	CSGRLYNEQFF	TGCAGTGGTAGACTCTACAATGAGCAGTTCTTC
TRBJ1-1	-	-	TRBV28	CASSLAPLGDTEAFF	TGTGCCAGCAGTTTAGCGCCACTCGGGGACACTGAAGCTTTCTTT
TRBJ2-6	-	-	TRBV27	CASSVRSGANVLTF	TGTGCCAGCAGTGTCCGGTCTGGGGCCAACGTCCTGACTTTC
TRBJ2-5	TRBD2	-	TRBV7-8	CASSSGLAGGRGQETQYF	TGTGCCAGCAGCTCTGGACTAGCGGGGGGGCGGGGGCAAGAGACCCAGTACTTC
TRBJ1-6	-	few	TRBV4-1	CASSPTDMGFVNSPLHF	TGCGCCAGCAGCCCCACCGACATGGGCTTTGTGAATTCACCCCTCCACTTT
TRBJ2-7	TRBD1	-	TRBV7-7	CASSLGTGGTEQYF	TGTGCTAGCAGCCTCGGGACAGGGGGAACCGAGCAGTACTTC
TRBJ2-1	TRBD2	once	TRBV28	CASKGLAGARSSYNEQFF	TGTGCCAGCAAGGGTTTAGCGGGGGCCCGGAGCTCCTACAATGAGCAGTTCTTC
TRBJ2-6	-	once	TRBV5-1	CASRSEGVGANVLTF	TGCGCCAGCAGAAGCGAGGGGGTTGGGGCCAACGTCCTGACTTTC
TRBJ1-6	-	-	TRBV10-3	CAISEPPGIDSPLHF	TGTGCCATCAGTGAGCCCCCCGGGATCGATTCACCCCTCCACTTT
TRBJ2-1	TRBD1	-	TRBV4-2	CASSISRDRRYNEQFF	TGTGCCAGCAGCATTAGCCGGGACAGGAGATACAATGAGCAGTTCTTC
TRBJ2-7	-	-	TRBV19	CASSRGAVYEQYF	TGTGCCAGTAGCCGCGGTGCGGTCTACGAGCAGTACTTC
TRBJ1-2	-	-	TRBV27	CASRSFESNYGYTF	TGTGCCAGCCGATCCTTTGAGAGTAACTATGGCTACACCTTC
TRBJ2-2	-	-	TRBV4-3	CASSHTTGELFF	TGCGCCAGCAGCCACACAACCGGGGAGCTGTTTTTT
TRBJ1-4	-	-	TRBV6-5	CASRMTGLEKLFF	TGTGCCAGCAGAATGACAGGTTTAGAAAAACTGTTTTTT
TRBJ2-2	-	-	TRBV18	CASSPNSQRILNTGELFF	TGTGCCAGCTCACCCAATTCCCAGCGCATTTTGAACACCGGGGAGCTGTTTTTT
TRBJ1-5	-	-	TRBV28	CASSLSGGGNQPQHF	TGTGCCAGCAGTTTATCTGGGGGAGGTAATCAGCCCCAGCATTTT
TRBJ2-7	TRBD2	few	TRBV19	CASRVAGAEEQYF	TGTGCCAGTCGAGTAGCGGGAGCTGAGGAGCAGTACTTC
TRBJ2-2	-	once	TRBV7-2	CASSLLNTGELFF	TGTGCCAGCAGCTTACTCAACACCGGGGAGCTGTTTTTT
TRBJ2-5	-	-	TRBV7-9	CSSSPFLMVTLQETQYF	TGTTCCAGCAGCCCCTTTCTAATGGTAACTTTACAAGAGACCCAGTACTTC
TRBJ1-1	-	-	TRBV5-1	CASSLDPEVYTEAFF	TGCGCCAGCAGCTTGGATCCAGAGGTATACACTGAAGCTTTCTTT
TRBJ2-2	-	-	TRBV2	CASRTLRLVGELFF	TGTGCCAGCAGGACACTGAGATTGGTCGGGGAGCTGTTTTTT
TRBJ1-2	-	-	TRBV28	CASSLSGRVSYGYTF	TGTGCCAGCAGTTTATCGGGGAGGGTCAGCTATGGCTACACCTTC
TRBJ2-7	-	-	TRBV10-3	CAISEDSYSYEQYF	TGTGCCATCAGTGAGGACTCCTACTCCTACGAGCAGTACTTC
TRBJ2-5	-	-	TRBV4-3	CASSQATGGETQYF	TGCGCCAGCAGCCAAGCGACGGGCGGGGAGACCCAGTACTTC
TRBJ2-7	TRBD1	-	TRBV19	CASSPTGTGSSYEQYF	TGTGCCAGTAGCCCGACCGGGACAGGTTCCTCCTACGAGCAGTACTTC
TRBJ2-1	-	-	TRBV7-3	CASSLTAARDYNEQFF	TGTGCCAGCAGCTTAACGGCGGCTAGAGATTACAATGAGCAGTTCTTC
TRBJ2-3	-	-	TRBV14	CASSQDILPSTDTQYF	TGTGCCAGCAGCCAAGATATACTGCCTAGCACAGATACGCAGTATTTT
TRBJ2-5	-	-	TRBV29-1	CSVEDGSETQYF	TGCAGCGTTGAGGACGGGAGTGAGACCCAGTACTTC
TRBJ2-5	TRBD1	-	TRBV5-1	CASSLEGQGAETQYF	TGCGCCAGCAGCTTGGAGGGACAGGGTGCGGAGACCCAGTACTTC
TRBJ2-3	-	-	TRBV4-3	CASSQIGSTDTQYF	TGCGCCAGCAGCCAAATTGGCAGCACAGATACGCAGTATTTT
TRBJ1-6	-	-	TRBV6-1	CASGLVRSPLHF	TGTGCCAGCGGGTTGGTGAGGTCACCCCTCCACTTT
TRBJ1-1	TRBD1	-	TRBV9	CASSGSGGSTEAFF	TGTGCCAGCAGCGGCTCAGGGGGCAGCACTGAAGCTTTCTTT
TRBJ1-5	-	-	TRBV10-3	CAISESAVYSNQPQHF	TGTGCCATCAGTGAGTCGGCGGTATATAGCAATCAGCCCCAGCATTTT
TRBJ1-4	-	-	TRBV6-1	CASSALRETKNEKLFF	TGTGCCAGCAGTGCACTGCGGGAGACCAAGAATGAAAAACTGTTTTTT
TRBJ2-3	TRBD2	-	TRBV14	CASSQVLAGGEGTDTQYF	TGTGCCAGCAGCCAAGTACTAGCGGGAGGGGAAGGCACAGATACGCAGTATTTT
TRBJ2-7	-	-	TRBV7-9	CASSSRTALQGEQYF	TGTGCCAGCAGCTCTAGGACAGCGCTTCAGGGCGAGCAGTACTTC
TRBJ2-4	-	-	TRBV19	CASRADGKAKNIQYF	TGTGCCAGTAGGGCGGACGGGAAAGCCAAAAACATTCAGTACTTC
TRBJ1-2	-	-	TRBV6-1	CASSGQEYGYTF	TGTGCCAGCAGTGGACAGGAGTATGGCTACACCTTC
TRBJ2-1	TRBD2	-	TRBV28	CASSLLLAGRHEQFF	TGTGCCAGCAGTTTATTGCTAGCGGGAAGACATGAGCAGTTCTTC
TRBJ1-1	-	-	TRBV19	CASSVTVNTEAFF	TGTGCCAGTAGTGTGACAGTGAACACTGAAGCTTTCTTT
TRBJ1-1	TRBD1	-	TRBV27	CASSSARQGFPEAFF	TGTGCCAGCAGCTCAGCCAGACAGGGGTTCCCTGAAGCTTTCTTT
TRBJ2-7	TRBD1	-	TRBV27	CASSLQTGVSYEQYF	TGTGCCAGCAGTTTACAGACAGGGGTGAGCTACGAGCAGTACTTC
TRBJ2-1	TRBD2	once	TRBV7-3	CASSFRGVGGFRSGRARNEQFF	TGTGCCAGCAGCTTTCGTGGGGTAGGGGGGTTTAGAAGCGGGAGGGCCCGGAATGAGCAGTTCTTC
TRBJ1-1	TRBD1	-	TRBV9	CASSGPRDRKNTEAFF	TGTGCCAGCAGTGGCCCTCGGGACAGGAAAAACACTGAAGCTTTCTTT